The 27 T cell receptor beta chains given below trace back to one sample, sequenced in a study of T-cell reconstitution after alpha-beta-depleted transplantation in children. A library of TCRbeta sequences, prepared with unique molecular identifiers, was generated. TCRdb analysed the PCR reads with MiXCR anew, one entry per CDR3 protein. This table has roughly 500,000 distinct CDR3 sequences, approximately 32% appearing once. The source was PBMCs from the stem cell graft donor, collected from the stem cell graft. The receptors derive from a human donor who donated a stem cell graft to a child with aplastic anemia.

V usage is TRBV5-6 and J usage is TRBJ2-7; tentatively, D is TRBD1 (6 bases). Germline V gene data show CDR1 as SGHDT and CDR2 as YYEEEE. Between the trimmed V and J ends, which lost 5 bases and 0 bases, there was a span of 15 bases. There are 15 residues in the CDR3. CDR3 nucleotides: TGTGCCAGCAGACCGGGACACCAGAGCTCCTACGAGCAGTACGTC. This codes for CASRPGHQSSYEQYV.

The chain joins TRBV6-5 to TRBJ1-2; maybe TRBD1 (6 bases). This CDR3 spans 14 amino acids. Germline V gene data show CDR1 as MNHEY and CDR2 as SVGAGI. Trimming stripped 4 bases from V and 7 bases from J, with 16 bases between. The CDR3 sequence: CASSSTGILSGYTF. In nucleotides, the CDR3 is TGTGCCAGCAGTTCCACAGGGATCTTGTCTGGCTACACCTTC.

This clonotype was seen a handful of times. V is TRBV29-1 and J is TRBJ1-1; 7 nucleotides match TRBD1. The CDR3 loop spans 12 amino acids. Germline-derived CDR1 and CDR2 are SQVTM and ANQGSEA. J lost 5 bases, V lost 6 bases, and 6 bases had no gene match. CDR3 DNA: TGCAGCGTGGGGGACAGAGGGACTGAAGCTTTCTTT. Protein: CSVGDRGTEAFF.

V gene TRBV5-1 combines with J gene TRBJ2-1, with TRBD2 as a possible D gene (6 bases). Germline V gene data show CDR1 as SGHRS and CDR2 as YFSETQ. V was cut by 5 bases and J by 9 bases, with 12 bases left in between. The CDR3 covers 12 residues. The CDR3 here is CASRASGGEQFF. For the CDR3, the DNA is TGCGCCAGCAGGGCTTCCGGGGGTGAGCAGTTCTTC.

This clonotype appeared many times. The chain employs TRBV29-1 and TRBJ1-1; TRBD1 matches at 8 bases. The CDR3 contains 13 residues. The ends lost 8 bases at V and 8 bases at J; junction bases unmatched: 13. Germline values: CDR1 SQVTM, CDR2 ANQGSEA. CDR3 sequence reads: CSFAGQGRSEAFF. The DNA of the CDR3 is TGCAGCTTCGCAGGACAGGGAAGGTCCGAAGCTTTCTTT.

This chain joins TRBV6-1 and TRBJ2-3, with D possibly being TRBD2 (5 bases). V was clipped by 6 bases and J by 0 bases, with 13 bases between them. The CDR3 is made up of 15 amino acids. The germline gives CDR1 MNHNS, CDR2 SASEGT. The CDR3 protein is CASRRQRTSTDTQYF. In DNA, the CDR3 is TGTGCCAGCAGAAGGCAGCGGACTAGCACAGATACGCAGTATTTT.

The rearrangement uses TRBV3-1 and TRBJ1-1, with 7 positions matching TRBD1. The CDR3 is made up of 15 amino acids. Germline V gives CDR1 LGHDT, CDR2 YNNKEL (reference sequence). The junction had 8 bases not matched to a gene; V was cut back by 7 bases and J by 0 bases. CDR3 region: CASTLQGLVNTEAFF. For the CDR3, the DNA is TGTGCCAGCACCCTACAGGGGTTAGTGAACACTGAAGCTTTCTTT.

The CDR3 sequence is CASSPQSGSLPNEQFF. The CDR3 nucleotides read TGTGCCAGCAGCCCCCAATCGGGGTCCCTTCCCAATGAGCAGTTCTTC. The chain links TRBV9 to TRBJ2-1; perhaps TRBD2 as D (5 bases). The CDR3 contains 16 residues. Germline CDR1 is SGDLS and CDR2 is YYNGEE. Trimming pared 4 bases from V and 6 bases from J, leaving 20 bases between.

CDR3 coding DNA: TGTGCCAGCACCGAGGCTTCCTACGAGCAGTACTTC. It specifies CASTEASYEQYF. The chain links TRBV28 to TRBJ2-7; D gene uncertain. V was trimmed by 7 bases and J by 1 base, leaving 8 bases between them. Per germline, CDR1 MDHEN and CDR2 SYDVKM. The CDR3 covers 12 residues.

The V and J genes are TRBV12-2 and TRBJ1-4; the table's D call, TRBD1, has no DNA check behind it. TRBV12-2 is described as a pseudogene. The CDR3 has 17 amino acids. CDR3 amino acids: CASRSRLGGATNEKLFF. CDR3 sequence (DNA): TGTGCAAGTCGCTCTCGGCTGGGGGGTGCAACTAATGAAAAACTGTTTTTT.

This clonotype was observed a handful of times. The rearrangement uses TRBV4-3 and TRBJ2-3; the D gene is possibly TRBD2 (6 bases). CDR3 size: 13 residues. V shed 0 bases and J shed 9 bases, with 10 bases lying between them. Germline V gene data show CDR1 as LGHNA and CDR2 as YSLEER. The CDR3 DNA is TGCGCCAGCAGCCAAGATTCGGGAGCGACGCAGTATTTT. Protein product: CASSQDSGATQYF.

The CDR3: CAINGSGTSAAPRYNEQFF. The DNA for the CDR3 is TGTGCCATCAATGGGTCCGGGACCAGCGCGGCCCCTAGGTACAATGAGCAGTTCTTC. V gene TRBV10-3 combines with J gene TRBJ2-1; tentatively, D is TRBD1 or TRBD2 (5 bases each). Germline values: CDR1 ENHRY, CDR2 SYGVKD. CDR3 size: 19 residues. Trimming cost V 7 bases and J 4 bases, with 29 bases left between them.

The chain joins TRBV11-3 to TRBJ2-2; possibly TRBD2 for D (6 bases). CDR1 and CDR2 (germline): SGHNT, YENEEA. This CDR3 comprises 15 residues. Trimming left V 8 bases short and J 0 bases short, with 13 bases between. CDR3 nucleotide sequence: TGTGCCAGCCAGCGGGCCGCAGCGAACACCGGGGAGCTGTTTTTT. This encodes CASQRAAANTGELFF. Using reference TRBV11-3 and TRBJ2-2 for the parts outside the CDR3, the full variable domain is EAGVVQSPRYKIIEKKQPVAFWCNPISGHNTLYWYLQNLGQGPELLIRYENEEAVDDSQLPKDRFSAERLKGVDSTLKIQPAELGDSAVYLCASQRAAANTGELFFGEGSRLTVL.

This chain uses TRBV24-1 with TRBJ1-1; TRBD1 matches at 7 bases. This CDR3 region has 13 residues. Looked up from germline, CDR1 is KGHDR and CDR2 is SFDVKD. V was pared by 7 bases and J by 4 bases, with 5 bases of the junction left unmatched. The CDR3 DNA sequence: TGTGCCACCAGGACCGCAGGGGGCACTGAAGCTTTCTTT. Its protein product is CATRTAGGTEAFF.

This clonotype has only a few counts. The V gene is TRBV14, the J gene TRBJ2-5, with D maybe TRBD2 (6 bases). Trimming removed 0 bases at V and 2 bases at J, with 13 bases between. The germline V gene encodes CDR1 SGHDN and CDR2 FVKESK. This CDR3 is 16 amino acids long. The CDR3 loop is CASSQDRGRGQETQYF. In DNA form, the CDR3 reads TGTGCCAGCAGCCAAGATCGCGGACGGGGGCAAGAGACCCAGTACTTC.

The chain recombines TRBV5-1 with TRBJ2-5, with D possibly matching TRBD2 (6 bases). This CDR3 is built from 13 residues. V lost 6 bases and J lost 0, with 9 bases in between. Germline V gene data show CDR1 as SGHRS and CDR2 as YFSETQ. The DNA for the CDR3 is TGCGCCAGCACACGGGACTACCAAGAGACCCAGTACTTC. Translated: CASTRDYQETQYF. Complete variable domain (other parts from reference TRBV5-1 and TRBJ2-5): KAGVTQTPRYLIKTRGQQVTLSCSPISGHRSVSWYQQTPGQGLQFLFEYFSETQRNKGNFPGRFSGRQFSNSRSEMNVSTLELGDSALYLCASTRDYQETQYFGPGTRLLVL.

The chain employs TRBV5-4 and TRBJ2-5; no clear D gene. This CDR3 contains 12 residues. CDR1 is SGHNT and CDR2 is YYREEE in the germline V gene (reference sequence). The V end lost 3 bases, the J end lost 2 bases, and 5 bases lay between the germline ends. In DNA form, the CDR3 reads TGTGCCAGCAGCTATGATCAAGAGACCCAGTACTTC. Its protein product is CASSYDQETQYF.

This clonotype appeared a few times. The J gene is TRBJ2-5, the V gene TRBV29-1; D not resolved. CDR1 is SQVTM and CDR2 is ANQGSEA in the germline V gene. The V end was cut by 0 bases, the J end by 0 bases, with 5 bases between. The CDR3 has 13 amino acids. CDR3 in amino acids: CSVEDSYQETQYF. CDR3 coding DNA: TGCAGCGTTGAAGATAGCTACCAAGAGACCCAGTACTTC. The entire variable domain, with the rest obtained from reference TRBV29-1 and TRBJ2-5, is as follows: SAVISQKPSRDICQRGTSLTIQCQVDSQVTMMFWYRQQPGQSLTLIATANQGSEATYESGFVIDKFPISRPNLTFSTLTVSNMSPEDSSIYLCSVEDSYQETQYFGPGTRLLVL.

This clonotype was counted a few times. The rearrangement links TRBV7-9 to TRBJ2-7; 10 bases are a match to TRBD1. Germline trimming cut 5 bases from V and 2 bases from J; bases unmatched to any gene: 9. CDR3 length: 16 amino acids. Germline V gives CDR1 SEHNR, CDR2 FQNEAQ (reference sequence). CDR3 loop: CASSPTPGQGTYEQYF. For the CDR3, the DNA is TGTGCCAGCAGCCCGACTCCGGGACAGGGGACCTACGAGCAGTACTTC.

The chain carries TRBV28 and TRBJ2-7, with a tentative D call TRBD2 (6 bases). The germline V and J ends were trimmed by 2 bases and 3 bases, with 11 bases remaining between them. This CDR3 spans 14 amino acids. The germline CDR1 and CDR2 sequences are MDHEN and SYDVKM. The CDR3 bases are TGTGCCAGCAGTTTAGGGGACTCACGCTACGAGCAGTACTTC. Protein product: CASSLGDSRYEQYF.

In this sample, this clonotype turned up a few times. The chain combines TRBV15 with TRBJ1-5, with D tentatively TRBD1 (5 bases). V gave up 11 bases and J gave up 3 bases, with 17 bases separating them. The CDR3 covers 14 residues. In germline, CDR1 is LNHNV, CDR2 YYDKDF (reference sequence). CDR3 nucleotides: TGTGCCGCTTCAGTGGGGCAGAACAATCAGCCCCAGCATTTT. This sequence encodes CAASVGQNNQPQHF.

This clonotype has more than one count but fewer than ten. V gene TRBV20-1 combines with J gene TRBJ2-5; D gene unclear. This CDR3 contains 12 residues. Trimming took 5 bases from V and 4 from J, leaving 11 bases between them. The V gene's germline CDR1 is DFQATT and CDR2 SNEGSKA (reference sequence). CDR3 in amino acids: CSADNWGETQYF. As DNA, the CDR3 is TGCAGTGCTGATAACTGGGGAGAGACCCAGTACTTC.

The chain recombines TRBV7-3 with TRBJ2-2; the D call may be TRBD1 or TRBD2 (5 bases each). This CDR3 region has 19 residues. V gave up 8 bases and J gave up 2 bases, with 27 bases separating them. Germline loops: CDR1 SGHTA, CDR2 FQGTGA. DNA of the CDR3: TGTGCCAGCTCCCCCCGGCGGGCAGGGCCACCACCAAACACCGGGGAGCTGTTTTTT. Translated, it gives CASSPRRAGPPPNTGELFF.

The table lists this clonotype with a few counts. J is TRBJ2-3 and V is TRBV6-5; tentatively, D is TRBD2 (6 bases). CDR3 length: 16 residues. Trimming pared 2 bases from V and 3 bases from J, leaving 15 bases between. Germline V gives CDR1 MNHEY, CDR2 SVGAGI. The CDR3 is CASSYPVGGRTDTQYF. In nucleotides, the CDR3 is TGTGCCAGCAGTTACCCTGTGGGGGGACGGACAGATACGCAGTATTTT.

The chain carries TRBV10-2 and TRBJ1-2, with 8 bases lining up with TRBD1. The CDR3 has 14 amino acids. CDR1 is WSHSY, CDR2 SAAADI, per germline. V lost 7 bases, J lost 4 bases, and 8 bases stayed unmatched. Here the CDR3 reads CASIPRTGPYGYTF. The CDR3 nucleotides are TGCGCCAGCATCCCAAGGACAGGGCCCTATGGCTACACCTTC.

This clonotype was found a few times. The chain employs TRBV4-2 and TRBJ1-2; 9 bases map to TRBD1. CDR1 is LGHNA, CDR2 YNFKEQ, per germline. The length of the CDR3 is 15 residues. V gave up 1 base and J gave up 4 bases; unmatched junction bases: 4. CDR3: CASSQGGTGIYGYTF. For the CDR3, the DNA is TGTGCCAGCAGCCAAGGCGGGACAGGGATCTATGGCTACACCTTC.

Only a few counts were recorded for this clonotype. The CDR3 nucleotides read TGCAGTGCTAGACCTTTCCCCGACGCTATGAACACTGAAGCTTTCTTT. Encoded protein: CSARPFPDAMNTEAFF. The genes are TRBV20-1 and TRBJ1-1; D is uncertain. The length of the CDR3 is 16 residues. V lost 2 bases to trimming and J lost 0 bases, with 16 bases between them. Germline assignment: CDR1 DFQATT and CDR2 SNEGSKA (reference sequence).